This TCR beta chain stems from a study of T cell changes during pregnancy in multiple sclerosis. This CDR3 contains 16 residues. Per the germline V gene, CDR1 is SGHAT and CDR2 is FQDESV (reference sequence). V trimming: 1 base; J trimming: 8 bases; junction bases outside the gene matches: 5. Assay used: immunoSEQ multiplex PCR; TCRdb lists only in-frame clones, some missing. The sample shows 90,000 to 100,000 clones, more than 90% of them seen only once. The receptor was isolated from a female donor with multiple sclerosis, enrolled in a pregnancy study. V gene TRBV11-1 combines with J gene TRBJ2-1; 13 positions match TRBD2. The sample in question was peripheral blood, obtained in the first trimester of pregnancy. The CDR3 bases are TGTGCCAGCAGCTTAGGGACTAGCGGGAGAGCCGATGAGCAGTTCTTC. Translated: CASSLGTSGRADEQFF. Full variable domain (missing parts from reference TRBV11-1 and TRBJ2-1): EAEVAQSPRYKITEKSQAVAFWCDPISGHATLYWYRQILGQGPELLVQFQDESVVDDSQLPKDRFSAERLKGVDSTLKIQPAELGDSAMYLCASSLGTSGRADEQFFGPGTRLTVL.